These T cell receptor beta chains were read from a single sample in a study of metastatic and nonmetastatic thyroid tumors. TCRdb used MiXCR to call clones anew from the PCR reads. The repertoire holds about 30,000 clones, with 30% as singletons. The sequencing input was blood. All receptors derive from a female donor with papillary thyroid cancer or a benign thyroid nodule (not recorded which). Some clones in this sample may be carry-over from other donors' samples. Each CDR3 is given with its conserved first and last residue. The D gene is left open where the match is weak. For some rows the clone size is stated as once, few or many, or as a class when expanded; others skip it.

size,D,V,J,CDR3,DNA
few,TRBD1,TRBV15,TRBJ1-1,CATSRQPRTGWDTEAFF,TGTGCCACCAGCAGGCAACCACGGACAGGGTGGGACACTGAAGCTTTCTTT
.,TRBD2,TRBV10-1,TRBJ2-1,CASSESGTSQFF,TGCGCCAGCAGTGAGTCCGGGACTAGTCAGTTCTTC
.,.,TRBV5-6,TRBJ2-3,CASSFNTDTQYF,TGTGCCAGCAGCTTTAACACAGATACGCAGTATTTT
medium-sized,.,TRBV6-2/TRBV6-3,TRBJ1-2,CASSYDSPRYGYTF,TGTGCCAGCAGTTACGACAGTCCGAGGTATGGCTACACCTTC
.,.,TRBV5-4,TRBJ2-3,CASSLVGVGGTDTQYF,TGTGCCAGCAGCTTGGTCGGGGTAGGTGGCACAGATACGCAGTATTTT
.,.,TRBV30,TRBJ1-1,CAWRNTEAFF,TGTGCCTGGAGGAACACTGAAGCTTTCTTT
many,.,TRBV2,TRBJ1-2,CASWGDGYTF,TGTGCCAGCTGGGGAGATGGCTACACCTTC
few,.,TRBV6-1,TRBJ2-3,CASSLSKRSDTQYF,TGTGCCAGCAGTCTGTCAAAGAGATCGGATACGCAGTATTTT
.,TRBD1,TRBV11-3,TRBJ2-7,CASRSQTGTGFEQYF,TGTGCCAGCCGCTCGCAAACCGGGACAGGGTTCGAGCAGTACTTC
medium-sized,TRBD2,TRBV20-1,TRBJ2-7,CSARASGRANEQYF,TGCAGTGCTAGGGCTAGCGGGAGGGCTAACGAGCAGTACTTC
once,.,TRBV30,TRBJ1-2,CAWEEGDNDGYTF,TGTGCCTGGGAAGAAGGAGACAATGATGGCTACACCTTC
.,.,TRBV11-1,TRBJ2-7,CASSATKGEGAYYEQYF,TGTGCCAGCAGCGCGACCAAAGGGGAGGGGGCGTATTACGAGCAGTACTTC
.,.,TRBV7-9,TRBJ2-5,CASSLEGGQETQYF,TGTGCCAGCAGCTTAGAGGGGGGGCAAGAGACCCAGTACTTC
medium-sized,.,TRBV28,TRBJ2-7,CASSSGTPKGYEQYF,TGTGCCAGCAGTTCTGGGACTCCAAAGGGCTACGAGCAGTACTTC
.,.,TRBV6-1,TRBJ2-7,CASSEALKGQLRPYEQYF,TGTGCCAGCAGTGAAGCGCTTAAGGGACAACTCAGACCCTACGAGCAGTACTTC
.,TRBD1,TRBV5-1,TRBJ2-7,CASSAGQGAGEQYF,TGCGCCAGCAGCGCGGGACAGGGGGCGGGCGAGCAGTACTTC
.,.,TRBV27,TRBJ2-7,CASSTGLLYEQYF,TGTGCCAGCAGTACCGGACTTCTCTACGAGCAGTACTTC
.,.,TRBV28,TRBJ1-6,CASSTGQGRNSPLHF,TGTGCCAGCAGTACCGGGCAGGGGCGTAATTCACCCCTCCACTTT
.,.,TRBV30,TRBJ2-3,CAWTHGGGGSTDTQYF,TGTGCCTGGACCCACGGCGGTGGCGGGAGCACAGATACGCAGTATTTT
.,.,TRBV6-6,TRBJ2-7,CASSYSLGSSYEQYF,TGTGCCAGCAGTTACTCCCTAGGTTCTTCCTACGAGCAGTACTTC
medium-sized,.,TRBV6-4,TRBJ1-2,CASSAVWDLRGGYTF,TGTGCCAGCAGTGCCGTTTGGGACCTCCGGGGTGGCTACACCTTC
.,TRBD1,TRBV6-2/TRBV6-3,TRBJ1-3,CASSYSDRGGNTIYF,TGTGCCAGCAGTTACTCGGACAGGGGTGGAAACACCATATATTTT
.,.,TRBV10-3,TRBJ2-1,CAINPPPYNEQFF,TGTGCCATCAACCCTCCCCCCTACAATGAGCAGTTCTTC
.,TRBD1,TRBV24-1,TRBJ2-5,CATSGDRVKETQYF,TGTGCCACCAGTGGGGACAGGGTAAAAGAGACCCAGTACTTC
few,.,TRBV6-5,TRBJ1-1,CASSTSGYTEAFF,TGTGCCAGCAGTACCTCAGGGTACACTGAAGCTTTCTTT
.,.,TRBV2,TRBJ1-5,CASSVSQADQPQHF,TGTGCCAGCAGTGTGAGTCAGGCTGATCAGCCCCAGCATTTT
medium-sized,.,TRBV28,TRBJ1-5,CASNTGIQPQHF,TGTGCCAGCAACACAGGGATTCAGCCCCAGCATTTT
.,.,TRBV11-2,TRBJ2-1,CASSFKGDLEQFF,TGTGCCAGCAGCTTTAAGGGGGACTTGGAGCAGTTCTTC
few,.,TRBV6-2/TRBV6-3,TRBJ1-2,CASTPTQRINYGYTF,TGTGCCAGCACCCCCACACAGAGAATTAACTATGGCTACACCTTC
.,.,TRBV2,TRBJ2-7,CASKQGSYEQYF,TGTGCCAGTAAACAGGGCTCCTACGAGCAGTACTTC
.,.,TRBV6-4,TRBJ2-3,CASTFLGGGEDTQYF,TGTGCCAGCACCTTTTTAGGGGGGGGGGAGGATACGCAGTATTTT
medium-sized,TRBD2,TRBV11-2,TRBJ2-7,CASASGGSRDEQYF,TGTGCCAGCGCTTCCGGCGGGAGCAGAGACGAGCAGTACTTC
.,.,TRBV28,TRBJ2-7,CASSLEEASSYEQYF,TGTGCCAGCAGCCTCGAGGAGGCGAGCTCCTACGAGCAGTACTTC
few,.,TRBV6-1,TRBJ1-6,CASSELVAAGSSPLHF,TGTGCCAGCAGTGAACTGGTGGCAGCGGGTAGCTCACCCCTCCACTTT
few,TRBD1,TRBV6-1,TRBJ1-2,CASRQGAYYGYTF,TGTGCCAGCAGACAGGGGGCGTACTATGGCTACACCTTC
few,.,TRBV28,TRBJ2-1,CASTQGYSYNEQFF,TGTGCCAGCACCCAGGGTTATTCCTACAATGAGCAGTTCTTC
once,.,TRBV11-2,TRBJ2-7,CASSWGVKDEQYF,TGTGCCAGCAGCTGGGGGGTGAAGGACGAGCAGTACTTC
few,.,TRBV28,TRBJ1-6,CASSFRTPNSPLHF,TGTGCCAGCAGTTTCAGGACACCTAATTCACCCCTCCACTTT
.,.,TRBV27,TRBJ1-6,CASSYDRGANSPLHF,TGTGCCAGCAGTTACGACCGGGGCGCTAATTCACCCCTCCACTTT
few,.,TRBV6-5,TRBJ1-1,CASSYSTGTLEAFF,TGTGCCAGCAGTTACTCTACGGGGACCCTTGAAGCTTTCTTT